This TCR beta chain was recovered during a study of T cell responses to AZD1222 COVID-19 vaccine. Study findings and constraints: Clonal diversity was possibly underestimated, and white British individuals and females predominated among donors. Baseline seropositivity characterized only six AZD1222 recipients. Recipients of two AZD1222 doses showed rising Spike-specific TCR breadth and depth.

The CDR3 covers 14 residues. Germline CDR1 is MDHEN and CDR2 is SYDVKM. V was cut by 2 bases and J by 11 bases, with 18 bases left in between. Repertoires were generated with immunoSEQ multiplex PCR, while TCRdb's copy carries only in-frame clones and drops some. The sample includes roughly 140,000 clones, around 91% of them seen just once. Comment on this clone: What it binds is unknown.

Source: peripheral blood, taken on day 0 of AZD1222 vaccination. V and J are TRBV28 and TRBJ1-1; tentative D call: TRBD1 (5 bases). The sequence derives from an adult in good health. The CDR3 sequence is CASSLGLAGWGAFF. CDR3 DNA sequence: TGTGCCAGCAGTTTAGGGCTGGCAGGGTGGGGGGCTTTCTTT. The whole variable domain, filled in from reference TRBV28 and TRBJ1-1, reads DVKVTQSSRYLVKRTGEKVFLECVQDMDHENMFWYRQDPGLGLRLIYFSYDVKMKEKGDIPEGYSVSREKKERFSLILESASTNQTSMYLCASSLGLAGWGAFFGQGTRLTVV.